This T cell receptor (beta chain) was obtained from a study of neurological immune-mediated disorders. This CDR3 is built from 16 residues. Trimming removed 0 bases at V and 2 bases at J, with 11 bases between. Germline V lookup: CDR1 MDHEN, CDR2 SYDVKM. The cDNA was generated by 5'RACE with 10-nucleotide random UMIs. TCRdb re-derived calls from the 5' RACE reads in MiXCR, one entry per CDR3 protein. The sample has under 100,000 distinct CDR3 sequences, approximately 13% seen once. This clonotype was detected many times. Time point denoted: longitudinal time-point 2. The unsorted libraries originated from 2 million PBMCs kept at -80 C.

Sequencing used PBMCs. This chain links TRBV28 with TRBJ2-1; TRBD2 might be the D (6 bases). The sequence came from a female donor with HTLV-1-associated myelopathy (HAM/TSP). The CDR3 loop reads CASSLWAGGTYNEQFF. The CDR3 nucleotides are TGTGCCAGCAGTTTATGGGCCGGGGGAACCTACAATGAGCAGTTCTTC.